These T cell receptor beta chains were read from a single sample in a study of cytomegalovirus exposure and HLA in healthy donors. Measured with immunoSEQ multiplex PCR; TCRdb has only the in-frame clones, and not every one. Recorded for this sample: approximately 180,000 clones. Sequences were obtained from PBMCs. These receptors all stem from a man in his thirties or forties in good health and CMV-seronegative. The CDR3 runs from the conserved cysteine through the conserved F or W. The D gene is left open where the match is weak.

d_call j_call v_call cdr3_aa cdr3_nt
TRBD1 TRBJ2-7 TRBV28 CASSGQGQGAHEQYF TGTGCCAGCAGTGGCCAGGGACAGGGGGCCCACGAGCAGTACTTC
. TRBJ1-4 TRBV5-4 CASSFFQGTTNEKLFF TGTGCCAGCAGCTTTTTTCAGGGGACAACTAATGAAAAACTGTTTTTT
. TRBJ1-2 TRBV4-1 CASSQNSGADGYTF TGCGCCAGCAGCCAAAATTCAGGGGCGGATGGCTACACCTTC
TRBD1 TRBJ1-1 TRBV30 CASGVRGQIATEAFF TGTGCCTCGGGGGTTCGGGGACAGATTGCCACTGAAGCTTTCTTT
. TRBJ2-7 TRBV2 CAIGGGSRYEQYF TGTGCCATCGGGGGTGGGAGTAGGTACGAGCAGTACTTC
. TRBJ2-1 TRBV20-1 CSAVRSREQFF TGCAGTGCCGTCCGTAGTCGTGAGCAGTTCTTC
TRBD1 TRBJ1-2 TRBV30 CAWKSGTGVYGYTF TGTGCCTGGAAATCCGGGACAGGGGTTTATGGCTACACCTTC
TRBD1 TRBJ1-5 TRBV11-3 CASSPGQGSNQPQHF TGTGCCAGCAGCCCAGGACAGGGAAGCAATCAGCCCCAGCATTTT
TRBD2 TRBJ2-7 TRBV5-1 CASSLGGTSGSDEQYF TGCGCCAGCAGCTTGGGAGGGACTAGCGGGAGCGACGAGCAGTACTTC
TRBD1 TRBJ1-4 TRBV28 CASSSRGTNEKLFF TGTGCCAGCAGTTCCAGGGGGACTAATGAAAAACTGTTTTTT
TRBD1 TRBJ1-1 TRBV18 CASSPVDRAWWAFF TGTGCCAGCTCACCTGTCGACAGGGCGTGGTGGGCTTTCTTT
TRBD1 TRBJ2-5 TRBV27 CASRGTAQETQYF TGTGCCAGCAGAGGGACAGCCCAAGAGACCCAGTACTTC
TRBD1 TRBJ1-2 TRBV10-1 CASSGDRNYGYTF TGCGCCAGCAGTGGGGACAGAAACTATGGCTACACCTTC
. TRBJ1-5 TRBV4-1 CASSPFPYTGNQPQHF TGCGCCAGCAGCCCCTTCCCCTATACAGGGAATCAGCCCCAGCATTTT
. TRBJ1-5 TRBV4-1 CASSAGAGNSNQPQHF TGCGCCAGCAGCGCGGGGGCAGGGAATAGCAATCAGCCCCAGCATTTT
. TRBJ2-1 TRBV9 CASSPHQGGSYNEQFF TGTGCCAGCAGCCCCCATCAGGGCGGTTCCTACAATGAGCAGTTCTTC
TRBD1 TRBJ1-3 TRBV7-2 CASSLSRGQDSGNTIYF TGTGCCAGCAGCCTCTCCCGCGGACAGGACTCTGGAAACACCATATATTTT
. TRBJ1-1 TRBV19 CASAPTRLNTEAFF TGTGCCAGTGCCCCGACAAGATTGAACACTGAAGCTTTCTTT
TRBD2 TRBJ2-1 TRBV5-1 CASSLEASGGTEQFF TGCGCCAGCAGCTTGGAAGCTAGCGGGGGAACTGAGCAGTTCTTC
. TRBJ2-7 TRBV5-4 CASSTLQGTYEQYF TGTGCCAGCAGCACCCTCCAGGGAACCTACGAGCAGTACTTC
TRBD1 TRBJ1-4 TRBV5-5 CASSYGILEQGAWEKLFF TGTGCCAGCAGCTACGGGATCCTCGAACAGGGGGCTTGGGAAAAACTGTTTTTT
. TRBJ1-2 TRBV6-5 CASSLDIGDGYTF TGTGCCAGCAGCCTCGATATCGGGGATGGCTACACCTTC
. TRBJ1-1 TRBV21-1 CASSTPGWTGLNTEAFF TGTGCCAGCAGCACCCCGGGGTGGACAGGACTGAACACTGAAGCTTTCTTT
. TRBJ1-1 TRBV28 CASSSRGGAKPEAFF TGTGCCAGCAGTTCTAGGGGAGGGGCCAAACCTGAAGCTTTCTTT
TRBD1 TRBJ2-7 TRBV7-2 CASSLRSYGTGAYEQYF TGTGCCAGCAGCCTTAGGAGTTACGGGACAGGGGCCTACGAGCAGTACTTC